This TCR beta chain was identified during a study of lung T cells in sarcoidosis with Löfgren's syndrome. Study in general: CD4+ T cells build up in sarcoidosis bronchoalveolar lavage fluid.

The CDR3 totals 14 residues. The V gene lost 1 base and the J gene lost 1 base, with 6 bases spanning the gap. In germline, CDR1 is SNHLY, CDR2 FYNNEI. This clonotype was detected a few times. Antigen specificity is unknown. Notes on the study in general: Shared TRAV12-1 and TRBV2 CDR3 motifs were reported across several patients.

TCRdb fed the reads into MiXCR, producing one record per CDR3 protein. The data hold more than 8,000 distinct CDR3 sequences, with about 20% observed a single time. The material sequenced was CD4+ T cells from bronchoalveolar lavage. This clonotype was sampled from a human donor with sarcoidosis (Löfgren's syndrome or another form), or a control subject (not recorded which). The chain has TRBV2 and TRBJ2-3; D remains unclear. CDR3 bases: TGTGCCAGCAGTGAAGGCATACGCACAGATACGCAGTATTTT. It translates to CASSEGIRTDTQYF. The full variable domain, its missing parts supplied by reference TRBV2 and TRBJ2-3, is EPEVTQTPSHQVTQMGQEVILRCVPISNHLYFYWYRQILGQKVEFLVSFYNNEISEKSEIFDDQFSVERPDGSNFTLKIRSTKLEDSAMYFCASSEGIRTDTQYFGPGTRLTVL.